This TCR beta chain was retrieved from a study of blood T cell repertoires in COVID-19. Background on the study: From the United States, Italy and Spain came samples of acute and convalescent COVID-19. Sources were T cells, B-cell-depleted T cells, or PBMCs; the material itself was cDNA or gDNA.

Authors' methods: Amplification from reference gene primers served as the basis for estimated nucleated cell counts. Profiled with immunoSEQ multiplex PCR; TCRdb holds only in-frame clones, not every one. V, J and clone size are those of that table, while D and trimming were read from the DNA. The sample has about 310,000 clones, approximately 87% seen once. Seattle-derived patients entered the study during active infection and were followed longitudinally. Sequenced input: peripheral blood. This TCR derives from a woman aged 25 to 39 with COVID-19, enrolled during active disease.

DNA of the CDR3: TGTGCCACCAGTGAGGGGGACAGGGTGGCCTACGAGCAGTACTTC. It yields the protein CATSEGDRVAYEQYF. The J gene is TRBJ2-7, the V gene TRBV24-1, with 9 positions matching TRBD1. Germline V gene sequence: CDR1 KGHDR, CDR2 SFDVKD. The J segment lost 2 bases and the V segment lost 4 bases, leaving 5 bases of the junction unmatched. The CDR3 contains 15 residues.